This TCR beta chain was recovered during a study of CD8+ T cells in alopecia areata. Whole-study findings and limits: Compared with normal scalp, lesional scalp had higher clonality and more expanded CD8+ clones.

Reverse transcribed after extraction, RNA yielded cDNA as the sequencing template. The protocol was immunoSEQ multiplex PCR, while the TCRdb copy is restricted to in-frame clones and leaves out a portion. The sample holds 30,000 to 40,000 clones, roughly 80% seen once. Points on this clone: The antigen is not known.

Individuals with alopecia areata gave both lesional scalp punch biopsies and peripheral blood for collection. Sequenced material: NKG2D-low CD8+ T cells sorted from blood. This TCR was recovered from a human donor with alopecia areata.

CDR3 nucleotides: TGTGCCAGCAGTGAGATGAGCGGGGGCACAGATACGCAGTATTTT. Amino acid sequence: CASSEMSGGTDTQYF. The chain uses TRBV6-4 and TRBJ2-3, with 7 bases fitting TRBD2. The germline CDR1 and CDR2 sequences are MRHNA and SNTAGT. CDR3 size: 15 residues. The V segment lost 3 bases and the J segment 1 base; nucleotides outside the gene matches: 4.